A selection of T cell receptor beta chains follows, all from one sample in a study of cytomegalovirus exposure and HLA in healthy donors. The assay was immunoSEQ multiplex PCR, and TCRdb's table has in-frame clones only and misses some. In the table there are fewer than 200,000 clones, 84% of which are singletons. Material: PBMCs. The receptors come from a woman younger than 35 in good health and CMV-seropositive. CDR3s include the opening cysteine and the closing phenylalanine or tryptophan. Each record gives: V gene, J gene, clone size, D gene, CDR3 DNA, CDR3 protein. D genes are given only for firm matches. Clone size appears in some rows only: once, few, many, or a class for an expanded clone.

v_gene: TRBV5-8; j_gene: TRBJ2-7; abundance: -; d_gene: -; CDR3nt: TGTGCCAGCAGCTTGGGACAGAAGCCTAACGAGCAGTACTTC; CDR3aa: CASSLGQKPNEQYF
v_gene: TRBV13; j_gene: TRBJ1-2; abundance: -; d_gene: -; CDR3nt: TGTGCCAGCAGCTTAGGGAGAGGGAACTATGGCTACACCTTC; CDR3aa: CASSLGRGNYGYTF
v_gene: TRBV7-3; j_gene: TRBJ2-7; abundance: -; d_gene: -; CDR3nt: TGTGCCAGCAGCTTAAGCGGAAGTTCCTACGAGCAGTACTTC; CDR3aa: CASSLSGSSYEQYF
v_gene: TRBV5-4; j_gene: TRBJ2-1; abundance: once; d_gene: -; CDR3nt: TGTGCCTCGACGACAGGTGCTTCCTACAATGAGCAGTTCTTC; CDR3aa: CASTTGASYNEQFF
v_gene: TRBV6-5; j_gene: TRBJ2-5; abundance: -; d_gene: TRBD2; CDR3nt: TGTGCCAGCAATCCAGGACTAGGTTTGACCCAGTACTTC; CDR3aa: CASNPGLGLTQYF
v_gene: TRBV5-1; j_gene: TRBJ2-1; abundance: -; d_gene: -; CDR3nt: TGCGCCAGCAGCTCCCACCCCCTAGAGCAGTTCTTC; CDR3aa: CASSSHPLEQFF
v_gene: TRBV4-2; j_gene: TRBJ1-2; abundance: -; d_gene: TRBD1; CDR3nt: TGTGCCAGCAGCCAAGATTTTATTAAGGACAGGGGAGCCCCGCCGGGTGGCTACACCTTC; CDR3aa: CASSQDFIKDRGAPPGGYTF
v_gene: TRBV2; j_gene: TRBJ1-4; abundance: -; d_gene: -; CDR3nt: TGTGCCAGCAGTGAAGCGGGGGGGAATTCTGGAGAAAAACTGTTTTTT; CDR3aa: CASSEAGGNSGEKLFF
v_gene: TRBV18; j_gene: TRBJ1-1; abundance: -; d_gene: TRBD1; CDR3nt: TGTGCCAGCTCACCAAAAGGGACAGGGGTAGGCACTGAAGCTTTCTTT; CDR3aa: CASSPKGTGVGTEAFF
v_gene: TRBV19; j_gene: TRBJ1-1; abundance: -; d_gene: TRBD1; CDR3nt: TGTGCCAGTAGAGCCCCAGGGGGTTCTGGCACTGAAGCTTTCTTT; CDR3aa: CASRAPGGSGTEAFF
v_gene: TRBV27; j_gene: TRBJ1-2; abundance: once; d_gene: -; CDR3nt: TGTGCCAGCAGTCCACTAAGACAGTACGCTAACTATGGCTACACCTTC; CDR3aa: CASSPLRQYANYGYTF
v_gene: TRBV7-3; j_gene: TRBJ1-1; abundance: -; d_gene: -; CDR3nt: TGTGCCAGCAGCTACTACAGGGCGAGTAATGAAGCTTTCTTT; CDR3aa: CASSYYRASNEAFF
v_gene: TRBV7-3; j_gene: TRBJ2-1; abundance: -; d_gene: TRBD2; CDR3nt: TGTGCCAGCAGCTTAGGACTAGCGGATGAGCAGTTCTTC; CDR3aa: CASSLGLADEQFF
v_gene: TRBV27; j_gene: TRBJ1-1; abundance: -; d_gene: -; CDR3nt: TGTGCCAGCAGTTTTGTGGGGGGGGGAACTGAAGCTTTCTTT; CDR3aa: CASSFVGGGTEAFF
v_gene: TRBV7-3; j_gene: TRBJ1-2; abundance: -; d_gene: -; CDR3nt: TGTGCCAGCAGCGCCTCTCACTCCCTCTATGGCTACACCTTC; CDR3aa: CASSASHSLYGYTF
v_gene: TRBV19; j_gene: TRBJ2-1; abundance: -; d_gene: -; CDR3nt: TGTGCCAGTAGTATGACCAGGCAGAATGAGCAGTTCTTC; CDR3aa: CASSMTRQNEQFF
v_gene: TRBV5-8; j_gene: TRBJ2-5; abundance: -; d_gene: -; CDR3nt: TGTGCCAGCAGCCAGAACGACATACCGGGGGAGACCCAGTACTTC; CDR3aa: CASSQNDIPGETQYF
v_gene: TRBV6-5; j_gene: TRBJ2-7; abundance: -; d_gene: TRBD1; CDR3nt: TGTGCCAGCAGTTTTCGGACAGGCCCAATGTACTTC; CDR3aa: CASSFRTGPMYF
v_gene: TRBV9; j_gene: TRBJ2-5; abundance: -; d_gene: -; CDR3nt: TGTGCCAGCAGCGTCGGACACCCCCAAGAGACCCAGTACTTC; CDR3aa: CASSVGHPQETQYF
v_gene: TRBV4-2; j_gene: TRBJ2-1; abundance: -; d_gene: -; CDR3nt: TGTGCCAGCAGCCAAGATGAGGCGGGTTACAATGAGCAGTTCTTC; CDR3aa: CASSQDEAGYNEQFF
v_gene: TRBV19; j_gene: TRBJ1-6; abundance: -; d_gene: -; CDR3nt: TGTGCCAGTAGCCCGACGGAGGGTAAAGTTAATTCACCCCTCCACTTT; CDR3aa: CASSPTEGKVNSPLHF
v_gene: TRBV2; j_gene: TRBJ1-1; abundance: -; d_gene: TRBD1; CDR3nt: TGTGCCAGCAGCGAGCATGCGCCAGGGGGCACTGAAGCTTTCTTT; CDR3aa: CASSEHAPGGTEAFF
v_gene: TRBV18; j_gene: TRBJ2-3; abundance: -; d_gene: TRBD1; CDR3nt: TGTGCCAGCTCACCACTCTCGGGACAGGGGACCACAGATACGCAGTATTTT; CDR3aa: CASSPLSGQGTTDTQYF
v_gene: TRBV5-1; j_gene: TRBJ2-3; abundance: few; d_gene: TRBD1; CDR3nt: TGCGCCAGCAGTAACGGACAGGTCCACACAGATACGCAGTATTTT; CDR3aa: CASSNGQVHTDTQYF
v_gene: TRBV4-1; j_gene: TRBJ2-7; abundance: -; d_gene: -; CDR3nt: TGCGCCAGCAGCCTTACACTTGGGGCATCCAGCAGCTACGAGCAGTACTTC; CDR3aa: CASSLTLGASSSYEQYF
v_gene: TRBV6-5; j_gene: TRBJ1-3; abundance: once; d_gene: -; CDR3nt: TGTGCCAGCAGTTACCTAGGGAGCGGCGGAAACACCATATATTTT; CDR3aa: CASSYLGSGGNTIYF
v_gene: TRBV2; j_gene: TRBJ1-1; abundance: -; d_gene: -; CDR3nt: TGTGCCAGCAGTACAGGCAGGAACACTGAAGCTTTCTTT; CDR3aa: CASSTGRNTEAFF
v_gene: TRBV6-1; j_gene: TRBJ2-2; abundance: -; d_gene: -; CDR3nt: TGTGCCAGCAGTGAAGTGGGCGCCCTGGGGGAGCTGTTTTTT; CDR3aa: CASSEVGALGELFF
v_gene: TRBV6-1; j_gene: TRBJ1-5; abundance: few; d_gene: -; CDR3nt: TGTGCCAGCAGTGAGGCGGGGGGCTTCAATCAGCCCCAGCATTTT; CDR3aa: CASSEAGGFNQPQHF
v_gene: TRBV11-2; j_gene: TRBJ1-6; abundance: -; d_gene: -; CDR3nt: TGTGCCAGCAGCTTAAGGCCCGGGGGGGATTCACCCCTCCACTTT; CDR3aa: CASSLRPGGDSPLHF
v_gene: TRBV27; j_gene: TRBJ2-5; abundance: -; d_gene: -; CDR3nt: TGTGCCAGCAGTCGTAACTCGCAAGAGACCCAGTACTTC; CDR3aa: CASSRNSQETQYF
v_gene: TRBV6-6; j_gene: TRBJ2-7; abundance: -; d_gene: -; CDR3nt: TGTGCCAGCAGTTACCTATCAGGAGGAGGAGACGAGCAGTACTTC; CDR3aa: CASSYLSGGGDEQYF
v_gene: TRBV7-6; j_gene: TRBJ2-5; abundance: -; d_gene: -; CDR3nt: TGTGCCAGCAGCTCCGGGTTCCAAGAGACCCAGTACTTC; CDR3aa: CASSSGFQETQYF
v_gene: TRBV7-9; j_gene: TRBJ1-2; abundance: -; d_gene: -; CDR3nt: TGTGCCAGCAGCCAAAACTATGGCTACACCTTC; CDR3aa: CASSQNYGYTF
v_gene: TRBV5-1; j_gene: TRBJ2-6; abundance: -; d_gene: -; CDR3nt: TGCGCCAGCAGCATCGGGGGTGCGGGGGCCAACGTCCTGACTTTC; CDR3aa: CASSIGGAGANVLTF
v_gene: TRBV6-1; j_gene: TRBJ1-1; abundance: -; d_gene: -; CDR3nt: TGTGCCAGCAGGTCCGTGTCTGAAGCTTTCTTT; CDR3aa: CASRSVSEAFF
v_gene: TRBV7-8; j_gene: TRBJ2-7; abundance: -; d_gene: TRBD1; CDR3nt: TGTGCCAGCAGCTTACCAGGGGGCAGGGACGAGCAGTACTTC; CDR3aa: CASSLPGGRDEQYF
v_gene: TRBV18; j_gene: TRBJ1-3; abundance: -; d_gene: -; CDR3nt: TGTGCCAGCTCACCACCGTTTGGGACAAAGGCACACACCATATATTTT; CDR3aa: CASSPPFGTKAHTIYF
v_gene: TRBV6-5; j_gene: TRBJ2-7; abundance: -; d_gene: TRBD2; CDR3nt: TGTGCCAGCAGTTACGATACCGGGACTAGCTCCAACGAGCAGTACTTC; CDR3aa: CASSYDTGTSSNEQYF
v_gene: TRBV9; j_gene: TRBJ2-2; abundance: -; d_gene: TRBD2; CDR3nt: TGTGCCAGCAGCGTAGCGGGGGGTGGCACCGGGGAGCTGTTTTTT; CDR3aa: CASSVAGGGTGELFF
v_gene: TRBV4-1; j_gene: TRBJ1-5; abundance: -; d_gene: -; CDR3nt: TGCGCCAGCAGCCAAGATCCCGGTCAGCCCCAGCATTTT; CDR3aa: CASSQDPGQPQHF
v_gene: TRBV5-1; j_gene: TRBJ2-3; abundance: -; d_gene: TRBD2; CDR3nt: TGCGCCAGCAGCAGGGGACTAGCCACAGATACGCAGTATTTT; CDR3aa: CASSRGLATDTQYF
v_gene: TRBV27; j_gene: TRBJ1-6; abundance: -; d_gene: -; CDR3nt: TGTGCCAGCAGTTTACAGGGAAATTCACCCCTCCACTTT; CDR3aa: CASSLQGNSPLHF
v_gene: TRBV2; j_gene: TRBJ1-6; abundance: -; d_gene: -; CDR3nt: TGTGCCAGCAGGGGGGCAGGGAGCCACTTT; CDR3aa: CASRGAGSHF
v_gene: TRBV19; j_gene: TRBJ1-3; abundance: -; d_gene: TRBD1; CDR3nt: TGTGCCAGCTCGCCGGGACAGGGGGCTTCTGGAAACACCATATATTTT; CDR3aa: CASSPGQGASGNTIYF
v_gene: TRBV7-2; j_gene: TRBJ2-7; abundance: -; d_gene: -; CDR3nt: TGTGCCAGCAGCCCCTCTAGGAGCTCCTACGAGCAGTACTTC; CDR3aa: CASSPSRSSYEQYF
v_gene: TRBV19; j_gene: TRBJ2-1; abundance: -; d_gene: TRBD1; CDR3nt: TGTGCCAGTAGTGGTCTCGACAGGGGCCGCTACAATGAGCAGTTCTTC; CDR3aa: CASSGLDRGRYNEQFF
v_gene: TRBV13; j_gene: TRBJ1-2; abundance: -; d_gene: -; CDR3nt: TGTGCCAGCCCCCAAGCGCAAGTTGCTTACACCTTC; CDR3aa: CASPQAQVAYTF
v_gene: TRBV2; j_gene: TRBJ1-3; abundance: -; d_gene: TRBD1; CDR3nt: TGTGCCAGCAGGACAGGGGGACGAAACACCATATATTTT; CDR3aa: CASRTGGRNTIYF
v_gene: TRBV27; j_gene: TRBJ2-7; abundance: -; d_gene: TRBD2; CDR3nt: TGTGCCAGCAGTCATAGCGGGGGTAATACCTACGAGCAGTACTTC; CDR3aa: CASSHSGGNTYEQYF